This T cell receptor beta chain came from a study of cytomegalovirus exposure and HLA in healthy donors. Regarding the study as a whole: Later analysis associated a missense DCLRE1C variant with TCR beta V- and J-gene trimming.

The CDR3 sequence is 14 residues long. The trim removed 0 bases at V and 3 bases at J, leaving 2 bases unmatched. Germline CDR1 reads SGHNT; CDR2 reads YYREEE (reference sequence). Both 60 Vbeta primers and 13 Jbeta primers went into the PCR. Clones were sequenced by immunoSEQ multiplex PCR, and TCRdb holds only the in-frame ones, with some missing. The sample yields about 160,000 clones, around 73% seen once. In its sample, this clone was seen once. Its specificity is unknown. Other nucleotide sequences in the sample specify the same CDR3. This sequence originates from a male donor in good health and CMV-seronegative. V and J are TRBV5-4 and TRBJ2-7; 8 bases line up with TRBD2. Input material: PBMCs. CDR3 sequence: CASSLAGGGYEQYF. DNA of the CDR3: TGTGCCAGCAGCTTGGCGGGGGGGGGCTACGAGCAGTACTTC.